This T cell receptor beta chain was identified during a study of T cells expressing NK-cell markers. Considering frequency, this clonotype is medium-sized (0.01 to 0.1%). The CDR3 has 15 residues. The germline V gene encodes CDR1 MGHRA and CDR2 YSYEKL. Reprocessing the 5' RACE reads, TCRdb reports a single entry for every CDR3 protein and omits DNA. Here the sample table reports 5,000 to 6,500 distinct CDR3 sequences. The chain is built from TRBV4-1 and TRBJ1-5; TCRdb proposes TRBD1, but this gene call is untestable without DNA. This receptor was taken from a young man in good health. Source material: blood T cells: a sorted CD56 or NKG2C T cell subset, CD4+ or CD8+ T cells, or bulk PBMC T cells (not recorded which). CDR3 region: CASSQGGAGNQPQHF.